Below, 12 T cell receptor beta chains from the same sample are listed, as sequenced in a study of blood T cell repertoires in COVID-19. Data came from immunoSEQ multiplex PCR; TCRdb stores just in-frame clones and leaves some out. The table lists 50,000 to 70,000 clones, more than 80% of them singletons. Sequencing was carried out using peripheral blood. The receptors stem from a human donor with active COVID-19. The donor label of this sample is uncertain.

J is TRBJ2-1 and V is TRBV19; 12 bases match TRBD2. CDR1 and CDR2 from the germline V gene are LNHDA and SQIVND (reference sequence). This CDR3 has 14 residues. V shed 5 bases, J shed 6 bases, and the junction held 2 bases outside the gene matches. CDR3 sequence reads: CASSRLAGANEQFF. The CDR3, as DNA: TGTGCCAGTAGTCGACTAGCGGGGGCCAATGAGCAGTTCTTC.

The chain couples TRBV7-9 to TRBJ1-1; D may be TRBD1 (6 bases). CDR3 length: 15 amino acids. The germline CDR1 and CDR2 sequences are SEHNR and FQNEAQ (reference sequence). The V end was cut by 5 bases, the J end by 3 bases, with 16 bases between. The CDR3 reads CASSRGTFTDTEAFF. In DNA form, the CDR3 reads TGTGCCAGCAGCCGTGGGACATTCACGGACACTGAAGCTTTCTTT.

The chain carries TRBV7-2 and TRBJ2-3, with 8 bases identical to TRBD2. Trimming at V came to 4 bases and at J to 1 base, leaving 10 bases not matched to a gene. The CDR3 is made up of 17 amino acids. CDR1 and CDR2 from the germline V gene are SGHTA and FQGNSA. For the CDR3, the DNA is TGTGCCAGCAGCTCTTGGCCGGGACTAGGACGCACAGATACGCAGTATTTT. Protein: CASSSWPGLGRTDTQYF.

This chain joins TRBV27 and TRBJ2-1; D possibly corresponds to TRBD1 (8 bases). Germline assignment: CDR1 MNHEY and CDR2 SMNVEV (reference sequence). The V gene lost 4 bases and the J gene lost 6 bases, with 25 bases spanning the gap. This CDR3 contains 18 residues. In DNA form, the CDR3 reads TGTGCCAGCAGTTCGCGGACAGGGACTACCTTGAGGGGCAATGAGCAGTTCTTC. It specifies CASSSRTGTTLRGNEQFF.

The V call is TRBV5-1, the J call TRBJ1-1, with D uncertain. V gave up 5 bases and J gave up 10 bases, with 12 bases separating them. The CDR3 sequence is 11 residues long. The germline V gene encodes CDR1 SGHRS and CDR2 YFSETQ. The DNA of the CDR3 is TGCGCCAGCAGTGGGATAGCGGGAGCTTTCTTT. Translating gives CASSGIAGAFF. Full variable domain (outside the CDR3, taken from reference TRBV5-1 and TRBJ1-1): KAGVTQTPRYLIKTRGQQVTLSCSPISGHRSVSWYQQTPGQGLQFLFEYFSETQRNKGNFPGRFSGRQFSNSRSEMNVSTLELGDSALYLCASSGIAGAFFGQGTRLTVV.

The DNA for the CDR3 is TGTGCCAGCAGTGCCTTTGCGGCGGGCACAGATACGCAGTATTTT. This sequence encodes CASSAFAAGTDTQYF. The rearrangement joins TRBV2 to TRBJ2-3; D remains ambiguous. V shed 4 bases and J shed 1 base, with 12 bases lying between them. Germline CDR1 and CDR2: SNHLY and FYNNEI. CDR3 length: 15 residues.

This chain joins TRBV27 and TRBJ1-4; D remains unclear. Germline CDR1 reads MNHEY; CDR2 reads SMNVEV (reference sequence). V was clipped by 6 bases and J by 8 bases, with 16 bases between them. The CDR3 is 14 amino acids. CDR3 in amino acids: CASRPGWAGEKLFF. CDR3 DNA sequence: TGTGCCAGCAGACCCGGATGGGCGGGGGAAAAACTGTTTTTT.

The chain couples TRBV6-6 to TRBJ2-7, with D perhaps TRBD1 (6 bases). Per germline, CDR1 MNHNY and CDR2 SVGAGI (reference sequence). This CDR3 has 15 amino acids. Trimming stripped 6 bases from V and 0 bases from J, with 15 bases between. CDR3 in DNA: TGTGCCAGCAGCCCGATCGGACAGATCTCCTACGAGCAGTACTTC. Protein product: CASSPIGQISYEQYF.

The chain has TRBV11-1 and TRBJ2-6, with 7 bases that match TRBD1. Trimming cost V 6 bases and J 3 bases; bases outside gene matches: 5. Germline CDR1 is SGHAT and CDR2 is FQDESV (reference sequence). The CDR3 is 15 residues long. CDR3 region: CASSLRGLGANVLTF. The DNA for the CDR3 is TGTGCCAGCAGTCTTAGGGGGCTTGGGGCCAACGTCCTGACTTTC.

The CDR3 DNA follows: TGCGCCAGCAGCCAGGATACAGGGAACGGTGAAGCTTTCTTT. Encoded protein: CASSQDTGNGEAFF. The chain recombines TRBV4-3 with TRBJ1-1; D may be TRBD1 (6 bases). The CDR3 has 14 residues. Trimming took off 3 bases at V and 7 bases at J, with 15 bases between the two ends. In germline, CDR1 is LGHNA, CDR2 YSLEER.

The chain carries TRBV29-1 and TRBJ2-7, with TRBD2 as a possible D gene (5 bases). In germline, CDR1 is SQVTM, CDR2 ANQGSEA. Trimming shortened V by 7 bases and J by 0 bases, and 7 bases separated the two germline ends. This CDR3 region has 11 residues. The CDR3 reads CSAEGSYEQYF. For the CDR3, the DNA is TGCAGCGCCGAGGGCTCCTACGAGCAGTACTTC.

The V and J genes are TRBV6-5 and TRBJ2-2; TRBD1 matches 7 bases. CDR1 and CDR2 from the germline V gene are MNHEY and SVGAGI. Trimming cost V 2 bases and J 6 bases; bases outside gene matches: 6. The CDR3 is 15 amino acids. CDR3 in amino acids: CASSYTYRGAGELFF. CDR3 DNA sequence: TGTGCCAGCAGTTACACCTACAGGGGCGCCGGGGAGCTGTTTTTT.